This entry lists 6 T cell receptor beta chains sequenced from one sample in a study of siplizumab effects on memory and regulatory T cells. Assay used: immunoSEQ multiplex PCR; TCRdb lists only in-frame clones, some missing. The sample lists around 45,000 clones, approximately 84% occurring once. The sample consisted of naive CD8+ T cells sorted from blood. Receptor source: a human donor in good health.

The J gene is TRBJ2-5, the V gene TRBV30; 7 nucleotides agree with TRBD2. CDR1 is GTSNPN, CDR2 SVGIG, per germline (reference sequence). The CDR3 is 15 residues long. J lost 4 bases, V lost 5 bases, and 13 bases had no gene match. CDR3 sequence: CAWDLLAGVRETQYF. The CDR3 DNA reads TGTGCCTGGGATCTTTTGGCGGGAGTGAGAGAGACCCAGTACTTC.

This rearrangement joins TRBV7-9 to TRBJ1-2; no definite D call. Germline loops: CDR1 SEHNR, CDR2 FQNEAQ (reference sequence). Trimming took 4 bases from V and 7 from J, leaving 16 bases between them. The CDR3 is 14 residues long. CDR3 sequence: CASSSPDVAAGYTF. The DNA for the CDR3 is TGTGCCAGCAGCTCTCCCGACGTCGCGGCTGGCTACACCTTC.

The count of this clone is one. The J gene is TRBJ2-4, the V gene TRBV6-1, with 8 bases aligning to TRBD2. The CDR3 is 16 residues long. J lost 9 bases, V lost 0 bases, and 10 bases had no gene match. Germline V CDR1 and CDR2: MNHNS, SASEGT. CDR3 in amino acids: CASSEAHSGRFGIQYF. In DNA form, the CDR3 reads TGTGCCAGCAGTGAAGCGCACAGCGGGAGATTTGGCATTCAGTACTTC.

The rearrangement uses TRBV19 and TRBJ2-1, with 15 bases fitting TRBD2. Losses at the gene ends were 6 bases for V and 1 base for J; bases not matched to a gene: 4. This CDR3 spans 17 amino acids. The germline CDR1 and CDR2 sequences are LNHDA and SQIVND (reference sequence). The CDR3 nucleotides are TGTGCCAGTAGCCCTGGACTAGCGGGAGGGTCCTACAATGAGCAGTTCTTC. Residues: CASSPGLAGGSYNEQFF.

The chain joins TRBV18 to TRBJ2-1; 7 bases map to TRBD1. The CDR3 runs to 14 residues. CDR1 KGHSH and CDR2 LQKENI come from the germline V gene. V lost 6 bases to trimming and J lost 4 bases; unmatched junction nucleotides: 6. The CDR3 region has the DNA TGTGCCAGCTCGACAGGGTCAGCTTACAATGAGCAGTTCTTC. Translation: CASSTGSAYNEQFF.

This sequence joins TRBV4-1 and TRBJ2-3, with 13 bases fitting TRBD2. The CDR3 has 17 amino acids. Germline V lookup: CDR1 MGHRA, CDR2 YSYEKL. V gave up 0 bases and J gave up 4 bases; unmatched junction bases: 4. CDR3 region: CASSQDPGLAGSDTQYF. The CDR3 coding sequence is TGCGCCAGCAGCCAAGATCCGGGACTAGCGGGGTCAGATACGCAGTATTTT.